The present T cell receptor (beta chain) was sequenced within a study of cytomegalovirus exposure and HLA in healthy donors. Study results and caveats: Researchers reported in a later analysis that a missense DCLRE1C variant was tied to TCR beta V- and J-gene trimming. Rarity characterized most TCR sequences, yet some public TCRs appeared in many donors.

PCR was performed using 60 Vbeta and 13 Jbeta primers. TCRdb's copy holds only in-frame clones and misses some; the assay was immunoSEQ multiplex PCR. The sample shows approximately 150,000 clones, roughly 79% of them seen only once. CDR1 SGDLS and CDR2 YYNGEE come from the germline V gene. The V and J ends lost 4 bases and 1 base respectively, with 8 bases between them. This CDR3 is built from 13 residues. In regard to this clone: What it binds is unknown.

The receptor was isolated from a woman aged 30 to 39 in good health and CMV-seronegative. This chain uses TRBV9 with TRBJ1-1; D unresolved. Sequenced material: PBMCs. In DNA form, the CDR3 reads TGTGCCAGCAGCATAACAGAGAACACTGAAGCTTTCTTT. Its translation: CASSITENTEAFF.